Here is one T cell receptor (beta chain) with its context. An end of the junction does not agree with germline; a read error may underlie this. These data originate in a study of cytomegalovirus exposure and HLA in healthy donors. Germline CDR1 is MGHRA and CDR2 is YSYEKL. CDR3 length: 14 amino acids. PCR involved 60 Vbeta and 13 Jbeta primers. Assay used: immunoSEQ multiplex PCR; TCRdb lists only in-frame clones, some missing. The sample lists roughly 92,000 clones; 6% to 9% were seen once. The chain recombines TRBV4-1 with TRBJ2-7, with D possibly being TRBD1 (5 bases). This TCR was sampled from a man aged 45-60 years in good health and CMV-seronegative. Sample: PBMCs. CDR3 DNA sequence: TGCGCCAGCAGCCAAGATCGAGGTTGGGGCGAGAAGTACTTT. Translating gives CASSQDRGWGEKYF.